Listed here are 6 T cell receptor beta chains from one sample, sequenced in a study of siplizumab effects on memory and regulatory T cells (dated by TCRdb to between 2018 and 2021). The method behind the library was the immunoSEQ multiplex PCR assay. TCRdb stores this immuneACCESS table with in-frame sequences only. Part of the clones is absent; in the studies checked, under half of the shortfall reflects unresolved V genes, and no reason is known for the rest. Recorded for this sample are about 99,000 clones; 85% to 95% of them occurred a single time. Of the sample, 0.55% to 0.8% falls within the top ten clones. Sequenced material: Tregs sorted from blood. The receptor set was obtained from a human donor in good health.

The CDR3 DNA reads TGTGCCAGCAGCTTGGGCGAGGACTATGGCTACACCTTC. As protein: CASSLGEDYGYTF. The J gene is TRBJ1-2, the V gene TRBV5-4; D gene uncertain. V lost 0 bases, J lost 3 bases, and 6 bases lay in between. This CDR3 contains 13 residues. The germline CDR1 and CDR2 sequences are SGHNT and YYREEE (reference sequence).

The chain has TRBV20-1 and TRBJ2-1; D not resolved. Trimming pared 5 bases from V and 7 bases from J, leaving 9 bases between. Germline CDR1 reads DFQATT; CDR2 reads SNEGSKA (reference sequence). This CDR3 comprises 11 residues. The CDR3 loop reads CSAGSWNEQFF. The CDR3 DNA reads as TGCAGTGCTGGATCCTGGAATGAGCAGTTCTTC.

This clone is a singleton in its sample. V is TRBV5-1 and J is TRBJ2-3; D is unresolved. The CDR3 consists of 15 residues. Germline loops: CDR1 SGHRS, CDR2 YFSETQ. Trimming took 1 base from V and 0 from J, leaving 9 bases between them. The CDR3 DNA sequence: TGCGCCAGCAGCTTGCGGGTAAGAAGCACAGATACGCAGTATTTT. Translated, it gives CASSLRVRSTDTQYF.

This chain joins TRBV5-4 and TRBJ1-4; D gene unclear. The CDR3 totals 15 residues. Germline CDR1 and CDR2: SGHNT and YYREEE (reference sequence). Trimming pared 2 bases from V and 0 bases from J, leaving 8 bases between. The CDR3 region is CASSFLPSTNEKLFF. CDR3 sequence (DNA): TGTGCCAGCAGCTTTCTCCCGTCAACTAATGAAAAACTGTTTTTT.

The rearrangement joins TRBV11-3 to TRBJ2-1, with 10 bases aligning to TRBD2. CDR1 is SGHNT and CDR2 is YENEEA in the germline V gene. The CDR3 length is 16 residues. V shed 5 bases and J 3 bases; nucleotides not matched to a gene: 7. CDR3 nucleotide sequence: TGTGCCAGCAGCGGGAAACTAGCGGGAAACTACAATGAGCAGTTCTTC. Protein: CASSGKLAGNYNEQFF.

V is TRBV5-1 and J is TRBJ2-3, with D perhaps TRBD1 or TRBD2 (5 bases each). The V end lost 2 bases, the J end lost 3 bases, and 7 bases lay between the germline ends. The CDR3 spans 13 residues. CDR1 and CDR2 from the germline V gene are SGHRS and YFSETQ. The CDR3: CASSFGGTDTQYF. The CDR3 DNA is TGCGCCAGCAGCTTTGGGGGTACAGATACGCAGTATTTT.